These 9 T cell receptor beta chains originate from one sample sequenced in a study of blood T cell repertoires in COVID-19. TCRdb's table, derived via immunoSEQ multiplex PCR, lists solely in-frame clones and lacks some. Counted here are a few hundred thousand clones, around 84% occurring once; the ten biggest clones make up approximately 3%. Material for sequencing was peripheral blood. The receptors were sampled from a man in his 60s with acute or convalescent COVID-19.

The gene calls are TRBV24-1 and TRBJ1-4, with a possible D match to TRBD1 (6 bases). The CDR3 loop spans 19 amino acids. The V gene's germline CDR1 is KGHDR and CDR2 SFDVKD. V dropped 2 bases and J dropped 0 bases, with 18 bases sitting between them. CDR3 in amino acids: CATSDCHREGDPTNEKLFF. CDR3 nucleotide sequence: TGTGCCACCAGTGATTGCCACAGGGAGGGGGACCCAACTAATGAAAAACTGTTTTTT.

The chain recombines TRBV11-3 with TRBJ2-2, with 9 bases identical to TRBD2. CDR1 and CDR2 from the germline V gene are SGHNT and YENEEA. The CDR3 loop spans 17 amino acids. With 5 bases clipped from V and 5 bases from J, the junction kept 12 bases outside the gene matches. The CDR3 region has the DNA TGTGCCAGCAGCCCCCGTTCAAGCGGGGGGCGAACCGGGGAGCTGTTTTTT. This gives the protein CASSPRSSGGRTGELFF.

This chain joins TRBV2 and TRBJ1-6; no definite D call. V lost 6 bases and J lost 6, with 3 bases in between. The CDR3 extends over 11 amino acids. The germline CDR1 and CDR2 sequences are SNHLY and FYNNEI. CDR3 nucleotide sequence: TGTGCCAGCAGAGCTAATTCACCCCTCCACTTT. Protein product: CASRANSPLHF. The whole variable domain, remainder taken from reference TRBV2 and TRBJ1-6, is EPEVTQTPSHQVTQMGQEVILRCVPISNHLYFYWYRQILGQKVEFLVSFYNNEISEKSEIFDDQFSVERPDGSNFTLKIRSTKLEDSAMYFCASRANSPLHFGNGTRLTVT.

The rearrangement uses TRBV7-8 and TRBJ1-2, with D unresolved. V was cut by 5 bases and J by 4 bases, with 26 bases left in between. The germline CDR1 and CDR2 sequences are SGHVS and FQNEAQ. This CDR3 is 18 amino acids long. The CDR3, as DNA: TGTGCCAGCAGCGAGAGAGCAGCGCGAGTGACCATGGGCTATGGCTACACCTTC. It encodes CASSERAARVTMGYGYTF. Drawing the rest from reference TRBV7-8 and TRBJ1-2, the complete variable domain is GAGVSQSPRYKVAKRGQDVALRCDPISGHVSLFWYQQALGQGPEFLTYFQNEAQLDKSGLPSDRFFAERPEGSVSTLKIQRTQQEDSAVYLCASSERAARVTMGYGYTFGSGTRLTVV.

The gene calls are TRBV12-3 or TRBV12-4 and TRBJ1-1, with 7 bases identical to TRBD1. Trimming took 10 bases from V and 5 from J; bases not matched to a gene: 10. The CDR3 covers 13 residues. CDR3 protein: CATGQAQGTEAFF. DNA for the CDR3: TGTGCCACAGGACAGGCCCAGGGGACTGAAGCTTTCTTT.

The rearrangement links TRBV11-2 to TRBJ2-1; TRBD2 matches at 9 bases. The CDR3 is 15 residues long. CDR1 SGHAT and CDR2 FQNNGV come from the germline V gene. With 1 base clipped from V and 5 bases from J, the junction kept 3 bases outside the gene matches. The CDR3 sequence: CASSLGLAGNNEQFF. The CDR3 DNA reads TGTGCCAGCAGCTTAGGGCTAGCGGGAAACAATGAGCAGTTCTTC.

V gene TRBV5-4 combines with J gene TRBJ1-2; 12 bases line up with TRBD1. In germline, CDR1 is SGHNT, CDR2 YYREEE (reference sequence). The J segment lost 4 bases and the V segment lost 3 bases, leaving 4 bases of the junction unmatched. The CDR3 length is 15 residues. CDR3 region: CASSSPGQGAYGYTF. CDR3 nucleotides: TGTGCCAGCAGCTCGCCGGGACAGGGGGCCTATGGCTACACCTTC.

The chain uses TRBV5-3 and TRBJ1-2; D is perhaps TRBD1 (6 bases). TRBV5-3 is an ORF for which the function is uncertain. V lost 5 bases, J lost 4 bases, and 12 bases lay in between. The CDR3 is 13 amino acids. CDR3 protein: CARRLGGIYGYTF. The DNA for the CDR3 is TGTGCCAGAAGGCTAGGGGGTATCTATGGCTACACCTTC.

This sequence joins TRBV4-3 and TRBJ2-1; 11 bases line up with TRBD2. This CDR3 has 18 residues. Germline CDR1 LGHNA, CDR2 YSLEER. Losses at the gene ends were 0 bases for V and 6 bases for J; bases not matched to a gene: 10. CDR3 DNA sequence: TGCGCCAGCAGCCAAGATTCCGTAGCGGGGGGGCCGTCCAATGAGCAGTTCTTC. This translates into CASSQDSVAGGPSNEQFF.